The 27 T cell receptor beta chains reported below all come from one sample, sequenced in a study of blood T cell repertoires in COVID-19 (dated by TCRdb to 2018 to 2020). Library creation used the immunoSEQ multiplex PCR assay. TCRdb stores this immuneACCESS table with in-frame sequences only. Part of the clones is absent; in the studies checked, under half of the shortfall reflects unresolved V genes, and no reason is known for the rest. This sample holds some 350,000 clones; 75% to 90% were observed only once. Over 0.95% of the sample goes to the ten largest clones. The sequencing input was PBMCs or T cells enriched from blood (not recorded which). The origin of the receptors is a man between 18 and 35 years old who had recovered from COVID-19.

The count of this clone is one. The CDR3, as DNA: TGTGCCAGCTCACCTCAGAGGACAGGAGGATACTCTGGGGCCAACGTCCTGACTTTC. Its translation: CASSPQRTGGYSGANVLTF. The V call is TRBV18, the J call TRBJ2-6; 7 nucleotides match TRBD1. J was trimmed by 0 bases and V by 3 bases; bases with no gene match: 11. CDR3 length equals 19 residues. From germline, CDR1 is KGHSH and CDR2 LQKENI. Complete variable domain (other parts from reference TRBV18 and TRBJ2-6): NAGVMQNPRHLVRRRGQEARLRCSPMKGHSHVYWYRQLPEEGLKFMVYLQKENIIDESGMPKERFSAEFPKEGPSILRIQQVVRGDSAAYFCASSPQRTGGYSGANVLTFGAGSRLTVL.

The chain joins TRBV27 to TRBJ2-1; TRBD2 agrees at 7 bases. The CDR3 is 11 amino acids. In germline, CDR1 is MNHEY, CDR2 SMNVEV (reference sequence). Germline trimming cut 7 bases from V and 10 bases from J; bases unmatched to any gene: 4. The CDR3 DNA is TGTGCCAGCACCACGCGGGGGGAGCAGTTCTTC. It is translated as CASTTRGEQFF.

The chain's CDR3 is CASSVLGEPETQYF. The CDR3 DNA follows: TGTGCCAGCAGCGTACTCGGGGAGCCGGAGACCCAGTACTTC. The chain couples TRBV9 to TRBJ2-5, with D possibly being TRBD2 (5 bases). The V end lost 1 base, the J end lost 5 bases, and 12 bases lay between the germline ends. Germline values: CDR1 SGDLS, CDR2 YYNGEE. CDR3 size: 14 residues.

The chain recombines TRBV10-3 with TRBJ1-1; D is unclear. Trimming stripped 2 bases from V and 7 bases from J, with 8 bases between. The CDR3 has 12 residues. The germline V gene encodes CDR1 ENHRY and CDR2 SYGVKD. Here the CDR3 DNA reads TGTGCCATCAGTGAGCCTAACCATGAAGCTTTCTTT. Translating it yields CAISEPNHEAFF.

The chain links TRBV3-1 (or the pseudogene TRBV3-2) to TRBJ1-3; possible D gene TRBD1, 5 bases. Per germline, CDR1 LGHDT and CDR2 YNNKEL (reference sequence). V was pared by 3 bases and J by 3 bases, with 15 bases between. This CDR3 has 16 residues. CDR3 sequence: CASSHLGGGGGNTIYF. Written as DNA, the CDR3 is TGTGCCAGCAGCCATCTTGGTGGGGGAGGTGGAAACACCATATATTTT.

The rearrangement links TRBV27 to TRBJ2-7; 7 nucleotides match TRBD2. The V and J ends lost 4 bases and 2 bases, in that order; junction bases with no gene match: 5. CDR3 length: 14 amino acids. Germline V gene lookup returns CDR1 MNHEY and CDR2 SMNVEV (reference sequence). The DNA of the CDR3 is TGTGCCAGCAGTTCTAGGGGAGGGCCCTACGAGCAGTACTTC. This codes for CASSSRGGPYEQYF.

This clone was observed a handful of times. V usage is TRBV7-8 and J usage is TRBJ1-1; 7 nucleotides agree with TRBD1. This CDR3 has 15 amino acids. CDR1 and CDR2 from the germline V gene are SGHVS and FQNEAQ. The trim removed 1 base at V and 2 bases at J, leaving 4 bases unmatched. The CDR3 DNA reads TGTGCCAGCAGCTTAGGGGGACAGACAAACACTGAAGCTTTCTTT. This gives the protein CASSLGGQTNTEAFF.

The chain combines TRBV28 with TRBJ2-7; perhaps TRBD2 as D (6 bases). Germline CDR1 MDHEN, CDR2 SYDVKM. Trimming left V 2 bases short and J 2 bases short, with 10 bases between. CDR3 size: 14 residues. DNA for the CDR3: TGTGCCAGCAGTTTAGGGGGGTCGACCTACGAGCAGTACTTC. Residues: CASSLGGSTYEQYF.

The CDR3 spells CASTGGATNEKLFF. The CDR3 DNA reads TGTGCCAGCACCGGAGGGGCAACTAATGAAAAACTGTTTTTT. The chain carries TRBV27 and TRBJ1-4; D is possibly TRBD1 (5 bases). V lost 7 bases and J lost 0, with 9 bases in between. Germline CDR1 reads MNHEY; CDR2 reads SMNVEV (reference sequence). There are 14 residues in the CDR3.

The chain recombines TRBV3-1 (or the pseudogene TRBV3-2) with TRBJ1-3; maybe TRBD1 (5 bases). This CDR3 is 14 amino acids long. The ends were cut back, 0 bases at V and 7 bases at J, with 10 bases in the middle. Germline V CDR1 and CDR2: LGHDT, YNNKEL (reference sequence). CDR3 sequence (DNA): TGTGCCAGCAGCCAAGAAGGTGGGGCGAACACCATATATTTT. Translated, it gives CASSQEGGANTIYF.

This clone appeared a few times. The CDR3 DNA follows: TGCGCCAGCAGCCTTGGGACAGGGGGCATCGGGGAGCTGTTTTTT. Its protein product is CASSLGTGGIGELFF. The chain employs TRBV5-1 and TRBJ2-2, with 12 positions matching TRBD1. V was pared by 4 bases and J by 7 bases, with 5 bases of the junction left unmatched. CDR1 SGHRS and CDR2 YFSETQ come from the germline V gene. The CDR3 contains 15 residues.

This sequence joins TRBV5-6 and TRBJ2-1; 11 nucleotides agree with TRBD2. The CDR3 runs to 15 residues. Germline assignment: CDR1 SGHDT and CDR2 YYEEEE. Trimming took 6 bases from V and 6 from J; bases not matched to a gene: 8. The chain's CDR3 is CASTELAGGFNEQFF. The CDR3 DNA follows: TGTGCCAGCACCGAGCTAGCGGGGGGCTTCAATGAGCAGTTCTTC.

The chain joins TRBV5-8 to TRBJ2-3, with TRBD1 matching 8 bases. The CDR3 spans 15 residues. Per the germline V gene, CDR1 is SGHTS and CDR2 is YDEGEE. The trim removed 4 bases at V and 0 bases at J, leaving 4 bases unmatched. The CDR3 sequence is CASSIGTGSTDTQYF. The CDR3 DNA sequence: TGTGCCAGCAGCATCGGGACAGGAAGCACAGATACGCAGTATTTT.

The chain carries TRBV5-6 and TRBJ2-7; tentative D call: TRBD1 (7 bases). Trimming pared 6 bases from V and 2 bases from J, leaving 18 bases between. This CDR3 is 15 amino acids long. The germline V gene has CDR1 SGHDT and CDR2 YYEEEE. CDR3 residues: CASIARGVLAYEQYF. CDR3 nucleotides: TGTGCCAGCATCGCCAGGGGGGTCCTCGCCTACGAGCAGTACTTC. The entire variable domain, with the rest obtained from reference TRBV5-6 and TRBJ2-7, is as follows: DAGVTQSPTHLIKTRGQQVTLRCSPKSGHDTVSWYQQALGQGPQFIFQYYEEEERQRGNFPDRFSGHQFPNYSSELNVNALLLGDSALYLCASIARGVLAYEQYFGPGTRLTVT.

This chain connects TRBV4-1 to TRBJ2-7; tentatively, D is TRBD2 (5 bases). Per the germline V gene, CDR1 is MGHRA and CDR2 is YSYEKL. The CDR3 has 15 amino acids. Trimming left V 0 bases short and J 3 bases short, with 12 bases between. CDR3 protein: CASSQEALEIYEQYF. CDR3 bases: TGCGCCAGCAGCCAAGAAGCACTAGAGATCTACGAGCAGTACTTC.

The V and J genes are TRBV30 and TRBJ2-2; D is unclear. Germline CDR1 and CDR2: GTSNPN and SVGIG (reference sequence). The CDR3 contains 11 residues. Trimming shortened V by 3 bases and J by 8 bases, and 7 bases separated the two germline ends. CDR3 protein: CAWRVRGELFF. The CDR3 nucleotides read TGTGCCTGGAGGGTCCGGGGGGAGCTGTTTTTT.

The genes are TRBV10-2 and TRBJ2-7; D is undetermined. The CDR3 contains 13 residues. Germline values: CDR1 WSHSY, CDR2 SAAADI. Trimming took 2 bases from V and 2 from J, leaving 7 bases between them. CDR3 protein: CASSETITYEQYF. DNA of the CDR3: TGCGCCAGCAGTGAGACTATTACCTACGAGCAGTACTTC.

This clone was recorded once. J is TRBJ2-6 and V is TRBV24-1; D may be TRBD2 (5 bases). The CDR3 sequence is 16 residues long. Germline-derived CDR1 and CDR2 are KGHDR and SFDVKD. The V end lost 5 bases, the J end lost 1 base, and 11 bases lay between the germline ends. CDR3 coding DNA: TGTGCCACCAGTGCCACCCGGGGTTCTGGGGCCAACGTCCTGACTTTC. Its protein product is CATSATRGSGANVLTF.

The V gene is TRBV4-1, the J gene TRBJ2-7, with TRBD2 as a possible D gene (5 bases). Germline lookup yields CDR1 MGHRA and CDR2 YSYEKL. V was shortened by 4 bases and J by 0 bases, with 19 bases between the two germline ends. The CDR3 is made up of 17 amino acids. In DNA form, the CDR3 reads TGCGCCAGCAGCCCGGAGCTGGCGGGTTCGAGCTCCTACGAGCAGTACTTC. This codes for CASSPELAGSSSYEQYF.

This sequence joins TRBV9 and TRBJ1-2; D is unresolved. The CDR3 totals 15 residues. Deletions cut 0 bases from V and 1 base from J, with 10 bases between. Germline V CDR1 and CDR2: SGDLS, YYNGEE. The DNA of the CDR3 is TGTGCCAGCAGCGTAGCGGCAGGTCTTAACTATGGCTACACCTTC. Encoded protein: CASSVAAGLNYGYTF.

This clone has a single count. The CDR3 DNA sequence: TGTGCCAGTAGCCTGCAGACAGGGGATGTGGCCGGGGAGCTGTTTTTT. This codes for CASSLQTGDVAGELFF. The chain joins TRBV19 to TRBJ2-2; 8 bases map to TRBD1. With V trimmed by 6 bases and J by 6 bases, 12 bases remained unmatched. The CDR3 loop spans 16 amino acids. Germline assignment: CDR1 LNHDA and CDR2 SQIVND (reference sequence).

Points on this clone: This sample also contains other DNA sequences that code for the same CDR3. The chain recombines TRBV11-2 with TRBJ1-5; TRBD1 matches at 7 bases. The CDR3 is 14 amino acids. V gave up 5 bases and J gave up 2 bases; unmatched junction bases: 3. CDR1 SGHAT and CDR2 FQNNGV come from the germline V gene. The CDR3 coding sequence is TGTGCCAGCAGCCTAGGGACAGGCAATCAGCCCCAGCATTTT. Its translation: CASSLGTGNQPQHF. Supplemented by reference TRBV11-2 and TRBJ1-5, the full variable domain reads EAGVAQSPRYKIIEKRQSVAFWCNPISGHATLYWYQQILGQGPKLLIQFQNNGVVDDSQLPKDRFSAERLKGVDSTLKIQPAKLEDSAVYLCASSLGTGNQPQHFGDGTRLSIL.

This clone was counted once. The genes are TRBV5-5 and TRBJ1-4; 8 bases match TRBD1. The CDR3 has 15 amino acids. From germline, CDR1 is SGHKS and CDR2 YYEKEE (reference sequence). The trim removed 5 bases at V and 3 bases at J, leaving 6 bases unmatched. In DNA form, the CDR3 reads TGTGCCAGCAGTCGAAGACAGGGGTCTAATGAAAAACTGTTTTTT. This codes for CASSRRQGSNEKLFF.

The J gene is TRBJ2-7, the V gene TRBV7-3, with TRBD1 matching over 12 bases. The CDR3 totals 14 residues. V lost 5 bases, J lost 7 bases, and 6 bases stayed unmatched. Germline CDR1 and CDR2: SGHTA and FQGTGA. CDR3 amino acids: CASSRGQGAGEQYF. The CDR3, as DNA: TGTGCCAGCAGCCGGGGACAGGGGGCAGGGGAGCAGTACTTC.

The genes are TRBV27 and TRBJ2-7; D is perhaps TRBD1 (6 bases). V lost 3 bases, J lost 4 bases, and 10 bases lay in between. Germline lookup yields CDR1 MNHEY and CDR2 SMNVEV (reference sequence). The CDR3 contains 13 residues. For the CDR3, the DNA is TGTGCCAGCAGTTTGGCCACAGGGTACGAGCAGTACTTC. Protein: CASSLATGYEQYF.

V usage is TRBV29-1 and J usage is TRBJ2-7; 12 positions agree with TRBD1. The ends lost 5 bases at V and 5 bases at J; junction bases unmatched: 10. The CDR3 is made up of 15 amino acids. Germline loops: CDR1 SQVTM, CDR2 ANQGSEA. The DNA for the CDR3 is TGCAGCGTTCGGAGGGCTGGGACAGGGGGCGACGAGCAGTACTTC. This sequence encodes CSVRRAGTGGDEQYF.

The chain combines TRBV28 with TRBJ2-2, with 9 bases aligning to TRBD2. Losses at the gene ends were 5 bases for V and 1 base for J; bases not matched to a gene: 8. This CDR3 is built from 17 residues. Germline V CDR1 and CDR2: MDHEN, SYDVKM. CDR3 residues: CASSVASSGKNTGELFF. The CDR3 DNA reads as TGTGCCAGCAGTGTAGCGTCTAGCGGGAAGAACACCGGGGAGCTGTTTTTT.